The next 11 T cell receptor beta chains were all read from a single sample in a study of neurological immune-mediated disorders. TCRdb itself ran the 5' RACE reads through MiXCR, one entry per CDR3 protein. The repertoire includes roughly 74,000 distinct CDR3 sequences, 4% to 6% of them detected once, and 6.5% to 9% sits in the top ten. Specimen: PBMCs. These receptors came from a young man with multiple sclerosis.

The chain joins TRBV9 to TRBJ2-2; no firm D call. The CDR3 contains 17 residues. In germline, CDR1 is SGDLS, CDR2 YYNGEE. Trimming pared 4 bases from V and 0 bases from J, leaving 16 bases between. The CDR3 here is CASSNPRTVTNTGELFF. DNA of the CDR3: TGTGCCAGCAGCAACCCACGGACGGTGACGAACACCGGGGAGCTGTTTTTT.

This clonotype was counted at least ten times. The CDR3 sequence is CASTKRGSNQPQHF. In DNA, the CDR3 is TGTGCCAGCACTAAAAGGGGTAGCAATCAGCCCCAGCATTTT. The chain carries TRBV6-1 and TRBJ1-5; possible D gene TRBD1, 5 bases. V was clipped by 7 bases and J by 0 bases, with 10 bases between them. CDR1 and CDR2 (germline): MNHNS, SASEGT. The CDR3 is 14 amino acids.

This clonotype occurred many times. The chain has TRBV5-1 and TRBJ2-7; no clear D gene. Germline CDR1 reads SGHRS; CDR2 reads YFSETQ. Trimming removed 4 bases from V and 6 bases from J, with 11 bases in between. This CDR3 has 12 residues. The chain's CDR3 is CASSGISSEQYF. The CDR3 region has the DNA TGCGCCAGCAGCGGGATATCTTCCGAGCAGTACTTC.

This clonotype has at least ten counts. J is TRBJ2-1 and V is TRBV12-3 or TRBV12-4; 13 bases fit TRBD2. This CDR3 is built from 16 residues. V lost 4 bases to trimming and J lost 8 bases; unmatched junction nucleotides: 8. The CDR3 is CASSSGLAGSRYEQFF. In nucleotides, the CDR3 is TGTGCCAGCAGTTCGGGACTAGCGGGAAGTCGTTATGAGCAGTTCTTC.

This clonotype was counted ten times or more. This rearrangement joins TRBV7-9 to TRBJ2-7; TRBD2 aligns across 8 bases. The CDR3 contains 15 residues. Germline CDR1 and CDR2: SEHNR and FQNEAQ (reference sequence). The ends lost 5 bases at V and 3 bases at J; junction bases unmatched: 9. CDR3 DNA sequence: TGTGCCAGCAGCGGGAAGGGACTAGAGATCTACGAGCAGTACTTC. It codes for CASSGKGLEIYEQYF.

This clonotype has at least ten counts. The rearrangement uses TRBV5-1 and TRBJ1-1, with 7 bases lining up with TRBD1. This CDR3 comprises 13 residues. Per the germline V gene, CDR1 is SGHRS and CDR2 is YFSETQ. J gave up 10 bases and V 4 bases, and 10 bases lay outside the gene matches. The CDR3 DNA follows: TGCGCCAGCAGCCCGGTGACAGGGTCGATAGCTTTCTTT. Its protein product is CASSPVTGSIAFF.

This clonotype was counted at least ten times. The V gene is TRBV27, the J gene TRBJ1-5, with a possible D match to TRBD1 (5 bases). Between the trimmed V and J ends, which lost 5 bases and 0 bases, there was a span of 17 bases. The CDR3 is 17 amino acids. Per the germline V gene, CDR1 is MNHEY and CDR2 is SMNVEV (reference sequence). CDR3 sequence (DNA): TGTGCCAGCAGTCCCGGGACGGAAGGTGATAGCAATCAGCCCCAGCATTTT. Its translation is CASSPGTEGDSNQPQHF.

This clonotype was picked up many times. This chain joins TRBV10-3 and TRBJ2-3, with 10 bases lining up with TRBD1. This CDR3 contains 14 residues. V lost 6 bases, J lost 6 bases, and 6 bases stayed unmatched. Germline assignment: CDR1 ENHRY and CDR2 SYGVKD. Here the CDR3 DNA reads TGTGCCATCAGCGACAGGGGGCCCCGTGATACGCAGTATTTT. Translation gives CAISDRGPRDTQYF.

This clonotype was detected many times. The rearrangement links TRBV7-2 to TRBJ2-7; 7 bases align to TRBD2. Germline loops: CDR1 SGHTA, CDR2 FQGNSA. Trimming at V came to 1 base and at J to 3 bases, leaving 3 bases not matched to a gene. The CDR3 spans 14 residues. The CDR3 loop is CASSLVGGNYEQYF. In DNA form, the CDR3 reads TGTGCCAGCAGCTTAGTGGGGGGGAACTACGAGCAGTACTTC.

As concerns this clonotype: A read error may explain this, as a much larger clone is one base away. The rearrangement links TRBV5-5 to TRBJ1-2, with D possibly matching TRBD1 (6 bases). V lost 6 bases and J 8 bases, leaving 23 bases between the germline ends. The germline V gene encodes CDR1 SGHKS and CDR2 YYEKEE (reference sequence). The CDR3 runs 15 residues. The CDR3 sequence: CASTPRWKGGGGYTF. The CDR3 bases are TGTGCCAGCACCCCCCGGTGGAAGGGGGGAGGCGGCTACACCTTC.

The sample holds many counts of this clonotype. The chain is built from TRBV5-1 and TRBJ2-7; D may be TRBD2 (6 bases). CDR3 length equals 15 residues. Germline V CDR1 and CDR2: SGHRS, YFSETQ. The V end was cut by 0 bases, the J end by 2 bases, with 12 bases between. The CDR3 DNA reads TGCGCCAGCAGCTTGGTGGCAGGAGGGGCCTACGAGCAGTACTTC. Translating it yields CASSLVAGGAYEQYF.